This TCR beta chain stems from a study of blood T cell repertoires in COVID-19. In the study overall: Material from acute and convalescent COVID-19 was sourced from the United States, Italy and Spain.

Self-reported history from a screening survey and questionnaire set each donor's cohort. Cohort 3 recovery required two negative PCRs, clearance, or symptom resolution. V was pared by 6 bases and J by 0 bases, with 12 bases between. The CDR3 loop spans 16 amino acids. The germline V gene encodes CDR1 MNHEY and CDR2 SMNVEV (reference sequence). In the authors' methods: Reference gene primer amplification gave nucleated cell count estimates. Profiled with immunoSEQ multiplex PCR; TCRdb holds only in-frame clones, not every one. Clone size and V and J calls were adopted from that table, with D and trimming inferred from the DNA. The sample includes over 250,000 clones, over 75% of them seen just once.

The chain is built from TRBV27 and TRBJ1-6, with D possibly matching TRBD1 (6 bases). The sequence was obtained from a woman between 25 and 40 years old who had recovered from COVID-19. Material for sequencing was PBMCs or T cells enriched from blood (not recorded which). The CDR3 sequence: CASSPDRSSYNSPLHF. For the CDR3, the DNA is TGTGCCAGCAGCCCGGACAGAAGCTCCTATAATTCACCCCTCCACTTT.